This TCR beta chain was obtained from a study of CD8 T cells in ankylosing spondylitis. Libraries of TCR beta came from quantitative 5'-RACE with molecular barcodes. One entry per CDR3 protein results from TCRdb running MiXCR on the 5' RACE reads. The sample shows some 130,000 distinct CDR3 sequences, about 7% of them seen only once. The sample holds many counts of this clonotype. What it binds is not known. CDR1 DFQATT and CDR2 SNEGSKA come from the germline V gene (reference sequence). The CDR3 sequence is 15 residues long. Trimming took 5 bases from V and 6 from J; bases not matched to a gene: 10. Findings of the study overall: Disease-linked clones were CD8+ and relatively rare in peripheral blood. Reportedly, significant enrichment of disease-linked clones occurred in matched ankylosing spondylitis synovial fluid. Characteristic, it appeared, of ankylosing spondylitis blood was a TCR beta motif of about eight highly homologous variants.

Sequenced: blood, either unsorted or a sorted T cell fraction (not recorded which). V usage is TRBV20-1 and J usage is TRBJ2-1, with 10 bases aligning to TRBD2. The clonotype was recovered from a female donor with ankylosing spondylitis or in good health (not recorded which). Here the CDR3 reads CSAGVGAGGRNEQFF. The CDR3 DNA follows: TGCAGTGCTGGGGTTGGAGCGGGGGGGCGCAATGAGCAGTTCTTC.